The next 6 T cell receptor beta chains were all read from a single sample in a study of blood T cell repertoires in COVID-19. Sequencing used immunoSEQ multiplex PCR; TCRdb keeps in-frame clones, though not all of them. The sample has fewer than 250,000 clones, 88% seen once; the top ten hold about 15%. Sequenced input: PBMCs or T cells enriched from blood (not recorded which). The source of these receptors is a woman in her forties or fifties with acute COVID-19.

The chain employs TRBV5-1 and TRBJ2-7; TRBD1 matches 7 bases. Germline assignment: CDR1 SGHRS and CDR2 YFSETQ. After removal of 5 bases from V and 4 bases from J, the junction contained 3 bases not matched to a gene. The CDR3 consists of 12 residues. CDR3 loop: CASSSGGYEQYF. The DNA of the CDR3 is TGCGCCAGCAGTTCAGGGGGATACGAGCAGTACTTC.

The chain uses TRBV9 and TRBJ1-3, with D unclear. CDR1 and CDR2 (germline): SGDLS, YYNGEE. The CDR3 has 19 amino acids. V was pared by 0 bases and J by 3 bases, with 22 bases between. The CDR3: CASSVVTGSLKFCGNTIYF. The CDR3 DNA is TGTGCCAGCAGCGTAGTGACGGGGTCCTTGAAATTTTGTGGAAACACCATATATTTT.

The rearrangement links TRBV30 to TRBJ1-6; D gene unclear. Germline V lookup: CDR1 GTSNPN, CDR2 SVGIG (reference sequence). V was trimmed by 0 bases and J by 7 bases, leaving 10 bases between them. CDR3 length: 14 amino acids. CDR3 amino acids: CAWSVGPMNSPLHF. In DNA, the CDR3 is TGTGCCTGGAGTGTGGGCCCCATGAATTCACCCCTCCACTTT.

The chain is built from TRBV19 and TRBJ2-3; 9 nucleotides match TRBD2. V trimming: 7 bases; J trimming: 2 bases; junction bases outside the gene matches: 4. Per germline, CDR1 LNHDA and CDR2 SQIVND (reference sequence). This CDR3 is 14 amino acids long. CDR3 in DNA: TGTGCCAGTACGGTAGCGGGAGTCACAGATACGCAGTATTTT. The encoded protein is CASTVAGVTDTQYF.

J is TRBJ1-6 and V is TRBV11-2; TRBD1 agrees at 10 bases. Losses at the gene ends were 5 bases for V and 7 bases for J; bases not matched to a gene: 8. The germline CDR1 and CDR2 sequences are SGHAT and FQNNGV. The CDR3 has 16 amino acids. CDR3 residues: CASSEGTGVGNSPLHF. As DNA, the CDR3 is TGTGCCAGCAGCGAGGGGACAGGGGTCGGCAATTCACCCCTCCACTTT.

CDR3 in amino acids: CASSLVGSGQGKDTQYF. CDR3 DNA: TGTGCCAGCAGCTTAGTAGGGTCGGGACAGGGGAAAGATACGCAGTATTTT. The rearrangement joins TRBV7-9 to TRBJ2-3; 10 bases map to TRBD1. This CDR3 comprises 17 residues. The junction had 9 bases not matched to a gene; V was cut back by 1 base and J by 5 bases. Germline V gene lookup returns CDR1 SEHNR and CDR2 FQNEAQ (reference sequence). Filled out from reference TRBV7-9 and TRBJ2-3, the complete variable domain reads DTGVSQNPRHKITKRGQNVTFRCDPISEHNRLYWYRQTLGQGPEFLTYFQNEAQLEKSRLLSDRFSAERPKGSFSTLEIQRTEQGDSAMYLCASSLVGSGQGKDTQYFGPGTRLTVL.